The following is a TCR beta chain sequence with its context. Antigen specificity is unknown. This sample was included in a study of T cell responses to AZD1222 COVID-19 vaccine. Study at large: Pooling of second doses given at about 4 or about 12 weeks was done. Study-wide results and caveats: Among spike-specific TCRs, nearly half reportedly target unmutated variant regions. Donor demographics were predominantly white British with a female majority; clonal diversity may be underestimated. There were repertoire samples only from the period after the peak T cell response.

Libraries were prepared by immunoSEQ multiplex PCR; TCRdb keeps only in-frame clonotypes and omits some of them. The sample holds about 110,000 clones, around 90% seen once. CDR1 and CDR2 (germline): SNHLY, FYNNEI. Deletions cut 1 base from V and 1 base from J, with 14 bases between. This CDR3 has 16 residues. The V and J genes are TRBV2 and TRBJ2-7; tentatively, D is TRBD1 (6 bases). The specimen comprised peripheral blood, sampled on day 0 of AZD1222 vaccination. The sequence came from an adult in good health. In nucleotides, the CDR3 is TGTGCCAGCAGTGAAGTAGGGGGACATGGATCCTACGAGCAGTACTTC. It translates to CASSEVGGHGSYEQYF.